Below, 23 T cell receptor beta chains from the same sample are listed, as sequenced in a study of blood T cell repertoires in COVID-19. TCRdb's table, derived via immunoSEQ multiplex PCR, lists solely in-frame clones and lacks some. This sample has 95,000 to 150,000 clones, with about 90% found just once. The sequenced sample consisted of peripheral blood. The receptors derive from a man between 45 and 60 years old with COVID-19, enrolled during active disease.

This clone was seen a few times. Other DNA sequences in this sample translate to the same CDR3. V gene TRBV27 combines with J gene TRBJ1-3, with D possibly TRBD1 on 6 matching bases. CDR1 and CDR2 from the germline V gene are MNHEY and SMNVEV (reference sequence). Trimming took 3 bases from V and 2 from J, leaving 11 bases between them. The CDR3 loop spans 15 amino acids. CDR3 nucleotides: TGTGCCAGCAGTTTGGGGGCAGGTGCTGGAAACACCATATATTTT. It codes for CASSLGAGAGNTIYF.

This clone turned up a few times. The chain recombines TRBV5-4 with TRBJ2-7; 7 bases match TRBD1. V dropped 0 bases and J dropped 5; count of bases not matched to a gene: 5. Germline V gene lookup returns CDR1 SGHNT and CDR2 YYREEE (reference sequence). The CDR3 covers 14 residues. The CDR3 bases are TGTGCCAGCAGCTTGGGACAGGGTTTGGACGAGCAGTACTTC. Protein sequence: CASSLGQGLDEQYF.

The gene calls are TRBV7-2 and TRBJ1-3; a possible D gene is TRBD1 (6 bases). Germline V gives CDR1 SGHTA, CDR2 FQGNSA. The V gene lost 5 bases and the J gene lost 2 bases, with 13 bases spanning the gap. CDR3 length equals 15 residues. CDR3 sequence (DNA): TGTGCCAGCAGCCAAGGACAGAGCACTGGAAACACCATATATTTT. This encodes CASSQGQSTGNTIYF.

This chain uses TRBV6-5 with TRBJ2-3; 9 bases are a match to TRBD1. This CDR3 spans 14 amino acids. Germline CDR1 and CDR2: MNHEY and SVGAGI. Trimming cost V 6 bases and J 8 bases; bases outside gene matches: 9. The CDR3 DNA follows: TGTGCCAGCAGACGGGACAGGGCTTTAGGTACGCAGTATTTT. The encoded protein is CASRRDRALGTQYF.

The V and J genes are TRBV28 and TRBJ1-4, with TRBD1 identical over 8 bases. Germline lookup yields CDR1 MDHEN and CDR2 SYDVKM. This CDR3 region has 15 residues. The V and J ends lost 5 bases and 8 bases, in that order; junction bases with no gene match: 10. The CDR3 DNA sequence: TGTGCCAGCAGTGAAGGACAGGGTGGAAAAGAAAAACTGTTTTTT. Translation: CASSEGQGGKEKLFF.

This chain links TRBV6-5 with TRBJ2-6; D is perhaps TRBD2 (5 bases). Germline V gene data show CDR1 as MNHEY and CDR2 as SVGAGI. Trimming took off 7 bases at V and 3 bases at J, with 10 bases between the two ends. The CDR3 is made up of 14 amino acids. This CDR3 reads CASTPGNGANVLTF. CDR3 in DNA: TGTGCCAGCACCCCGGGAAATGGGGCCAACGTCCTGACTTTC.

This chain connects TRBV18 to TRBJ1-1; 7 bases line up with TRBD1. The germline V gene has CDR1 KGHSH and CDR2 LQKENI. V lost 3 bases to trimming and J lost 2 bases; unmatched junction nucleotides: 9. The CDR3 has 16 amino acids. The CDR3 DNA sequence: TGTGCCAGCTCACCTCCGGGACAGTCGATTAACACTGAAGCTTTCTTT. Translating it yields CASSPPGQSINTEAFF.

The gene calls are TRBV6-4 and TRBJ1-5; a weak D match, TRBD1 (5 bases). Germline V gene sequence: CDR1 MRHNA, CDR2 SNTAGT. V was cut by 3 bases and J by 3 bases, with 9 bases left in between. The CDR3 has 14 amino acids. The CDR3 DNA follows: TGTGCCAGCAGTGAAAAGGGGAACAATCAGCCCCAGCATTTT. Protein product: CASSEKGNNQPQHF.

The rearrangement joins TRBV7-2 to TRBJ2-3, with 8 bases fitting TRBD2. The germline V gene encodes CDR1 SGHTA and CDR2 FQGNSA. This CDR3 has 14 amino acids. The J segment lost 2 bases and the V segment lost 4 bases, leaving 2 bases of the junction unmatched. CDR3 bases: TGTGCCAGCAGCTATAGCGGGGTCACAGATACGCAGTATTTT. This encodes CASSYSGVTDTQYF.

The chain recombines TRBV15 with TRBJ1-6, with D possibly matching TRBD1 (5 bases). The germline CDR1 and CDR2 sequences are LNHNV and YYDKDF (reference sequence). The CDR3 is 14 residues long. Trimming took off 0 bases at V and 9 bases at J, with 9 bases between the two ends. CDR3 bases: TGTGCCACCAGCAGAGATGCCGGGGGTTCACCCCTCCACTTT. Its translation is CATSRDAGGSPLHF.

The CDR3 DNA is TGTGCCTGGAGTGCGACGGGGTTTAGGGAAAAACTGTTTTTT. It is translated as CAWSATGFREKLFF. The chain links TRBV30 to TRBJ1-4; D not resolved. This CDR3 is built from 14 residues. Trimming cost V 1 base and J 8 bases, with 14 bases left between them. The germline V gene has CDR1 GTSNPN and CDR2 SVGIG (reference sequence).

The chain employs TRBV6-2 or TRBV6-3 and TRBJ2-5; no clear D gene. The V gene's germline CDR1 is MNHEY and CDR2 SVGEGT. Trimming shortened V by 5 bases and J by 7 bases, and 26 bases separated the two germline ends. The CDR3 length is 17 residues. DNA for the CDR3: TGTGCCAGCAGTGCTGACGCCTTCGGAGCTCACCTCGGGACCCAGTACTTC. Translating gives CASSADAFGAHLGTQYF.

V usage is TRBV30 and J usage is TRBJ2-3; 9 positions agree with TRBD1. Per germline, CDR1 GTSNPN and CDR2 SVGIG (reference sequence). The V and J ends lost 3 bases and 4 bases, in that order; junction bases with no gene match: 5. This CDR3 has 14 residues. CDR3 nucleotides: TGTGCCTGGAGACAGGGGGCTTGGGCAGATACGCAGTATTTT. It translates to CAWRQGAWADTQYF. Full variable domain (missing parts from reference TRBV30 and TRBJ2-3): SQTIHQWPATLVQPVGSPLSLECTVEGTSNPNLYWYRQAAGRGLQLLFYSVGIGQISSEVPQNLSASRPQDRQFILSSKKLLLSDSGFYLCAWRQGAWADTQYFGPGTRLTVL.

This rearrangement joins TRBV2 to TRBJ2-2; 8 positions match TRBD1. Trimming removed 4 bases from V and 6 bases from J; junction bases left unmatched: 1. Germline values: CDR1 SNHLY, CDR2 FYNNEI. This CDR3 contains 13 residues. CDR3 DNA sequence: TGTGCCAGCAGTGCACAGGGGGCCGGGGAGCTGTTTTTT. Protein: CASSAQGAGELFF.

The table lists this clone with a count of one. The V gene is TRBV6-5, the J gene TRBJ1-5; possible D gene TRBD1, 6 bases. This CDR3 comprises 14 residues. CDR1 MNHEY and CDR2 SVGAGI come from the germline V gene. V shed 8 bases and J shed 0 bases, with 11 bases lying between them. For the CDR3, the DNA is TGTGCCAGCTTTGGGGGGGCTAGCAATCAGCCCCAGCATTTT. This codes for CASFGGASNQPQHF.

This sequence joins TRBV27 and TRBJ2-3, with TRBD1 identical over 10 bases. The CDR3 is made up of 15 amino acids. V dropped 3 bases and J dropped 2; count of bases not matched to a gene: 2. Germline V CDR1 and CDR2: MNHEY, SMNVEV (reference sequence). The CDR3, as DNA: TGTGCCAGCAGTTTTGGGACAGGGGCCACAGATACGCAGTATTTT. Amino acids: CASSFGTGATDTQYF.

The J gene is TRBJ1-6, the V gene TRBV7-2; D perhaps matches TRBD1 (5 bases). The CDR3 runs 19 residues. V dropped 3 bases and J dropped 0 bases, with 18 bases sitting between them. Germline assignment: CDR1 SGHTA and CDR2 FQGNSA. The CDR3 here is CASSFTTGRGSSYNSPLHF. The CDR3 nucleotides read TGTGCCAGCAGCTTCACTACCGGCCGGGGGAGCTCCTATAATTCACCCCTCCACTTT.

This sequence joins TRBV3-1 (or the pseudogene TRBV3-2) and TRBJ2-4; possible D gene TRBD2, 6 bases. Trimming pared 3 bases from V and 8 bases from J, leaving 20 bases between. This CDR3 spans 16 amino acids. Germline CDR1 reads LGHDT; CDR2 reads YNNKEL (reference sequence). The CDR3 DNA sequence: TGTGCCAGCAGCCACAAGGGACTTCCCATGGGGGACATTCAGTACTTC. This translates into CASSHKGLPMGDIQYF.

The CDR3 DNA sequence: TGTGCCAGCAGCCAACGGCCCAGTATGGAGGGCTACACCTTC. Translated: CASSQRPSMEGYTF. The rearrangement uses TRBV3-1 (or the pseudogene TRBV3-2) and TRBJ1-2; D ambiguous. Per germline, CDR1 LGHDT and CDR2 YNNKEL (reference sequence). The V end was cut by 2 bases, the J end by 8 bases, with 15 bases between. This CDR3 comprises 14 residues.

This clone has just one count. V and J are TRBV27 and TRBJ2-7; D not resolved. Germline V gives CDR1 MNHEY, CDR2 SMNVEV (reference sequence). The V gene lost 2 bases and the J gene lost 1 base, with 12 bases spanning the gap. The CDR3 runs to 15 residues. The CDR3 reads CASSLIPRLSYEQYV. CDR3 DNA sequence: TGTGCCAGCAGTTTAATCCCTAGACTGTCCTACGAGCAGTACGTC.

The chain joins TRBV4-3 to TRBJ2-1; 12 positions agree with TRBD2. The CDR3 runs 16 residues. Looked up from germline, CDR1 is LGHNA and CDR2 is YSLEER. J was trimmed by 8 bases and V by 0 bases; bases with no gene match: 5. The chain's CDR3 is CASSQEPSGRAHEQFF. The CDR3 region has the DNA TGCGCCAGCAGCCAAGAGCCTAGCGGGAGGGCCCATGAGCAGTTCTTC.

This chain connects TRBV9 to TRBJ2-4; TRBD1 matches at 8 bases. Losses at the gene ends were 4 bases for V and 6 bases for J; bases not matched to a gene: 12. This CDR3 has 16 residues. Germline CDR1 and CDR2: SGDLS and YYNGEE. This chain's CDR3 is CASSPTQGAWGNIQYF. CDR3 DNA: TGTGCCAGCAGCCCTACCCAGGGGGCATGGGGAAACATTCAGTACTTC.

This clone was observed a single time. CDR3 sequence reads: CASSLGQGHEQYF. In nucleotides, the CDR3 is TGTGCCAGCAGTTTAGGACAGGGCCACGAGCAGTACTTC. This chain connects TRBV12-3 or TRBV12-4 to TRBJ2-7, with 7 bases lining up with TRBD1. V was pared by 1 base and J by 5 bases, with 2 bases of the junction left unmatched. The CDR3 is 13 residues long.